One sample yielded the 12 T cell receptor beta chains listed below, sequenced in a study of blood T cells in healthy people across ages. A sample-barcoded 5' primer and a J-beta primer mix were used in a second PCR of roughly 7 to 11 cycles. A single record per CDR3 protein comes from TCRdb applying MiXCR to the 5' RACE reads. Of about 760,000 distinct CDR3 sequences listed, 45% to 70% are singletons. The sample consisted of blood. These receptors originate from a man in his forties or fifties in good health.

The V and J genes are TRBV6-1 and TRBJ1-6; TRBD1 aligns across 9 bases. Trimming cost V 5 bases and J 14 bases; bases outside gene matches: 10. Germline V gene data show CDR1 as MNHNS and CDR2 as SASEGT. This CDR3 is 14 amino acids long. As DNA, the CDR3 is TGTGCCAGCAGTCAATCCGGGACAGGGAGGTCCCTCCACTTT. This encodes CASSQSGTGRSLHF.

This clonotype has only a few counts. This chain links TRBV10-3 with TRBJ2-3, with 7 bases matching TRBD1. V lost 3 bases to trimming and J lost 3 bases; unmatched junction nucleotides: 6. The CDR3 is 15 residues long. CDR1 ENHRY and CDR2 SYGVKD come from the germline V gene. The CDR3 here is CAISDPGQRTDTQYF. The CDR3 DNA reads as TGTGCCATCAGTGATCCGGGACAGCGTACAGATACGCAGTATTTT.

The V and J genes are TRBV20-1 and TRBJ2-3; D is tentatively TRBD1 or TRBD2 (5 bases each). This CDR3 contains 13 residues. Germline values: CDR1 DFQATT, CDR2 SNEGSKA (reference sequence). The V end lost 6 bases, the J end lost 5 bases, and 15 bases lay between the germline ends. The CDR3 spells CSAQGDGEDTQYF. As DNA, the CDR3 is TGCAGTGCCCAGGGAGACGGGGAAGATACGCAGTATTTT.

This clonotype was seen a handful of times. This chain connects TRBV12-3 or TRBV12-4 to TRBJ2-7, with D maybe TRBD2 (5 bases). Trimming cost V 7 bases and J 0 bases, with 10 bases left between them. The CDR3 has 13 residues. The CDR3 sequence is CASTFGSSYEQYF. In DNA, the CDR3 is TGTGCCAGCACCTTTGGGAGCTCCTACGAGCAGTACTTC.

This rearrangement joins TRBV7-2 to TRBJ2-7; TRBD2 matches 12 bases. With V trimmed by 5 bases and J by 0 bases, 8 bases remained unmatched. This CDR3 is 17 amino acids long. The germline CDR1 and CDR2 sequences are SGHTA and FQGNSA. CDR3 nucleotide sequence: TGTGCCAGCAGCCCGATGGGACTAGCGGGCATCTCCTACGAGCAGTACTTC. Residues: CASSPMGLAGISYEQYF.

This clonotype has a count of ten or more. The V call is TRBV12-3 or TRBV12-4, the J call TRBJ2-3; D gene uncertain. The CDR3 has 13 amino acids. Deletions cut 3 bases from V and 0 bases from J, with 4 bases between. CDR3 bases: TGTGCCAGCAGTTTTCGCAGCACAGATACGCAGTATTTT. This gives the protein CASSFRSTDTQYF.

The V and J genes are TRBV25-1 and TRBJ1-4; 10 positions agree with TRBD1. The CDR3 has 16 amino acids. Germline V CDR1 and CDR2: MGHDK, SYGVNS. With V trimmed by 3 bases and J by 6 bases, 7 bases remained unmatched. CDR3 sequence (DNA): TGTGCCAGCAGTGACCCCCGACAGGGGGCATATGAAAAACTGTTTTTT. This translates into CASSDPRQGAYEKLFF.

CDR3 nucleotide sequence: TGCGCCAGCAGCCAAGTGTCAGTAAGCGCAGATACGCAGTATTTT. It encodes CASSQVSVSADTQYF. The chain links TRBV4-1 to TRBJ2-3; D not resolved. CDR3 length: 15 amino acids. The germline V gene has CDR1 MGHRA and CDR2 YSYEKL. V lost 1 base, J lost 4 bases, and 12 bases lay in between.

This sequence joins TRBV28 and TRBJ2-6; D not resolved. The CDR3 contains 16 residues. Trimming left V 6 bases short and J 0 bases short, with 12 bases between. Germline V gene data show CDR1 as MDHEN and CDR2 as SYDVKM. CDR3 protein: CASSSLGISGANVLTF. The DNA for the CDR3 is TGTGCCAGCAGCTCCCTAGGGATCTCTGGGGCCAACGTCCTGACTTTC.

V usage is TRBV11-3 and J usage is TRBJ1-1, with D uncertain. The CDR3 contains 11 residues. The germline CDR1 and CDR2 sequences are SGHNT and YENEEA. The V gene lost 3 bases and the J gene lost 2 bases, with 1 base spanning the gap. This CDR3 is CASSFNTEAFF. The CDR3 bases are TGTGCCAGCAGCTTTAACACTGAAGCTTTCTTT.

This clonotype has more than one count but fewer than ten. This sequence joins TRBV20-1 and TRBJ2-5, with 9 nucleotides matching TRBD2. Looked up from germline, CDR1 is DFQATT and CDR2 is SNEGSKA (reference sequence). The CDR3 has 14 amino acids. The ends lost 3 bases at V and 4 bases at J; junction bases unmatched: 6. Here the CDR3 reads CSARTSGTLETQYF. CDR3 sequence (DNA): TGCAGTGCTAGGACTAGCGGAACCCTAGAGACCCAGTACTTC.

This clonotype was recorded a few times. This chain uses TRBV15 with TRBJ1-5; TRBD1 might be the D (6 bases). The CDR3 covers 16 residues. V lost 1 base and J 8 bases, leaving 18 bases between the germline ends. Germline-derived CDR1 and CDR2 are LNHNV and YYDKDF (reference sequence). The CDR3 nucleotides are TGTGCCACCAGCAGAGGCAAGGGCAGGGGTTTTGAGCCCCAGCATTTT. Translating it yields CATSRGKGRGFEPQHF.